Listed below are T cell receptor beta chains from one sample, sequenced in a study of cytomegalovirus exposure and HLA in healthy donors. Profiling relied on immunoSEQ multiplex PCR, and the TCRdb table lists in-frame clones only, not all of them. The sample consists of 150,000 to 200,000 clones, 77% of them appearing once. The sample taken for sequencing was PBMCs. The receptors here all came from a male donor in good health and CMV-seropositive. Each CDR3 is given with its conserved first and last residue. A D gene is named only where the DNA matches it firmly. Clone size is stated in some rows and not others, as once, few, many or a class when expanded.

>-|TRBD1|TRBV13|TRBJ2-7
TGTGCCAGCAGCTTAGTAGTTGGGACAGGGAGATCCCTATGCTTC
CASSLVVGTGRSLCF
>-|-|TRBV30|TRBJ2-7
TGTGCCTGGAGTGTACCCCTCCAGGGCAGCGTATCCTACGAGCAGTACTTC
CAWSVPLQGSVSYEQYF
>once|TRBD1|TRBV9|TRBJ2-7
TGTGCCACTAAGACAGGGTCAAGTTCCGGTAGGGCCTACGAGCAGTACTTC
CATKTGSSSGRAYEQYF
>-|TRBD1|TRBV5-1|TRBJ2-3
TGCGCCACACAAACAGGGGGCGCGACAGATACGCAGTATTTT
CATQTGGATDTQYF
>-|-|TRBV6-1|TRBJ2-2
TGTGCCAGCAGTGGCACCAGGACGAACACCGGGGAGCTGTTTTTT
CASSGTRTNTGELFF
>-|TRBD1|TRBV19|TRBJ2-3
TGTGCCAGTAGTATTGGGACAGGGGGCACAGATACGCAGTATTTT
CASSIGTGGTDTQYF
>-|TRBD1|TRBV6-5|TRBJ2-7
TGTGCCAGCAGTCAGCGACCACAGGGGGCCGGGCAGTACTTC
CASSQRPQGAGQYF
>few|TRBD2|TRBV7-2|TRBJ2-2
TGTGCCAGCAGCTTAACTAGCGGGACCGGGGAGCTGTTTTTT
CASSLTSGTGELFF
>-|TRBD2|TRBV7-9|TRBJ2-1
TGTGCTGGGGCGACTAGCCGGAGCTCCTACAATGAGCAGTTCTTC
CAGATSRSSYNEQFF
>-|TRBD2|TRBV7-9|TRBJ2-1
TGTGCCAGCAGCTTCCACGGGGGGGTAGCGGGGAATGAGCAGTTCTTC
CASSFHGGVAGNEQFF
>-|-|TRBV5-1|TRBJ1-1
TGCGCCAGCAGCTTGGTACCAGGCGCGAACACTGAAGCTTTCTTT
CASSLVPGANTEAFF
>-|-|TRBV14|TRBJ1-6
TGTGCCAGCAGCCAAGGCCAGCCGGAGAATAATTCACCCCTCCACTTT
CASSQGQPENNSPLHF
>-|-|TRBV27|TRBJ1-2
TGTGCCAGCAGTTTAGGGGCAGGGAAAGTGGAGTATGGCTACACCTTC
CASSLGAGKVEYGYTF
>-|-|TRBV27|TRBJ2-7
TGTGCCAGCAGTTTATCCGGGGTCGACTACGAGCAGTACTTC
CASSLSGVDYEQYF
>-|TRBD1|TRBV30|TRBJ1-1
TGTGCCTCAAGACAGGGGGCAGAAGCTTTCTTT
CASRQGAEAFF
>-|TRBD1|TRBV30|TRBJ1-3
TGTGCCTGGAGCACTAGTGGGGACAGCCTTTTT
CAWSTSGDSLF
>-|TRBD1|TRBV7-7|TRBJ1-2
TGTGCTAGCAGCTTAGCCCCCGGGGACAGGAACAACTATGGCTACACCTTC
CASSLAPGDRNNYGYTF
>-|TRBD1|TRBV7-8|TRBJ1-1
TGTGCCAGCAGCCACAGGGGTGCTGAAGCTTTCTTT
CASSHRGAEAFF
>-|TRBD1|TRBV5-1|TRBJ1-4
TGCGCCAGCAGCTTGCCGGACAGGGGAGGTGAAAAACTGTTTTTT
CASSLPDRGGEKLFF
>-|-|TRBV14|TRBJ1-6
TGTGCCAGCAGCCAAGATCGGGATTCACCCCTCCACTTT
CASSQDRDSPLHF
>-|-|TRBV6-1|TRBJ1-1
TGTGCCAGCAGTGCCCCACCCCCCGGGAACACTGAAGCTTTCTTT
CASSAPPPGNTEAFF
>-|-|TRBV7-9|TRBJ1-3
TGTGCCAGCAGCTTACTGACATCTGGAAACACCATATATTTT
CASSLLTSGNTIYF
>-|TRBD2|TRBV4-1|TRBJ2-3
TGCGCCAGCAGCCAATTATGGCGGGGGGGGACAGATACGCAGTATTTT
CASSQLWRGGTDTQYF
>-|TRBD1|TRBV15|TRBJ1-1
TGTGCCACCAAACGGGACAGAGGAAACACTGAAGCTTTCTTT
CATKRDRGNTEAFF
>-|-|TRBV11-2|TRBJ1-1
TGTGCCAGCAGCGCCGACCGGGAGGGCGGTACTGAAGCTTTCTTT
CASSADREGGTEAFF
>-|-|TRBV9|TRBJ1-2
TGTGCCAGCAGCGCGCGACAGGAGCCCTATGGCTACACCTTC
CASSARQEPYGYTF
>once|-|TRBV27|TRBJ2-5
TGTGCCAGCAGTTTATCGGGTCGGGAGGAGACCCAGTACTTC
CASSLSGREETQYF
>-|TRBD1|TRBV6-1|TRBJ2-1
TGTGCCAGCAGTGAGGACAGGGGGGCCTACAATGAGCAGTTCTTC
CASSEDRGAYNEQFF
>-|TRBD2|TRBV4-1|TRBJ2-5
TGCGCCAGCAGCCAAGCCAGCGGGGGTCTTAGGGGGGAGACCCAGTACTTC
CASSQASGGLRGETQYF
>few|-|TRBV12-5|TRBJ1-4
TGTGCTAGTGGTTTGGTACTGAGTGGGGGCCTCAGCGAAAAACTGTTTTTT
CASGLVLSGGLSEKLFF
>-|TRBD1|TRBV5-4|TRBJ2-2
TGTGCCAGCAGCTCCCAGGGGGCGAGCGGGGAGCTGTTTTTT
CASSSQGASGELFF
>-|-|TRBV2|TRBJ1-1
TGTGCCAGCGTTCTAGAGAACACTGAAGCTTTCTTT
CASVLENTEAFF
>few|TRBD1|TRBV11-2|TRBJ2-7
TGTGCCAGCAGCCCGCCGGGACAGTCATACGAGCAGTACTTC
CASSPPGQSYEQYF
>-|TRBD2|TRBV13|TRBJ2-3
TGTGCCAGCAGCCCGGGACTAGAGCATGGGGCGCAGTATTTT
CASSPGLEHGAQYF
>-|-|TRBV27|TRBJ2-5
TGTGCCAGCAGTTCCTATGAGGACAACCAAGAGACCCAGTACTTC
CASSSYEDNQETQYF
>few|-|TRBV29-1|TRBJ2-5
TGCAGCGTCAAACAAAGGGGGGAGACCCAGTACTTC
CSVKQRGETQYF
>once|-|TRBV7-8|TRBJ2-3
TGTGCCAGCAGCTTAGAGAGGTGGGGAGGCACAGATACGCAGTATTTT
CASSLERWGGTDTQYF
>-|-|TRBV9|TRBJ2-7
TGTGCCAGCAGCGTAGACAGGCTCCCCTACGAGCAGTACTTC
CASSVDRLPYEQYF
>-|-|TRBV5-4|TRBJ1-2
TGTGCCAGCAGCTTCGGGACAACCTATGGCTACACCTTC
CASSFGTTYGYTF
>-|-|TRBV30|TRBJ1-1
TGTGCCTGGAGTGTACAGGGAAACACTGAAGCTTTCTTT
CAWSVQGNTEAFF
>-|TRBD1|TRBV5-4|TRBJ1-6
TGTGCCAGCAGCTCGGACAGGGTTGTCACTTCACCCCTCCACTTT
CASSSDRVVTSPLHF
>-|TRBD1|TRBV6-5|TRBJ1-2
TGTGCCAGCAGGATGACAGGGGCTAACTATGGCTACACCTTC
CASRMTGANYGYTF
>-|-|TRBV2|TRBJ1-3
TGTGCCATACTCGCCCAGGGGACGGGAAACACCATATATTTT
CAILAQGTGNTIYF
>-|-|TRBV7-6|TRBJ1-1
TGTGCCAGCAGCCCCCTCCCGAGAGAGAGGAACACTGAAGCTTTCTTT
CASSPLPRERNTEAFF
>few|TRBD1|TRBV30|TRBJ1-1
TGTGCCTGGAGTGTACTCCGGACAGGGAACACTGAAGCTTTCTTT
CAWSVLRTGNTEAFF
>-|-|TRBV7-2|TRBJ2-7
TGTGCCAGCAGCTTGGGGGGCGGGGGAAGCTCCTACGAGCAGTACTTC
CASSLGGGGSSYEQYF
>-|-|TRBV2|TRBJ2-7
TGTGCCAGCAGTGTTGTGGATTCGGGCTCCTACGAGCAGTACTTC
CASSVVDSGSYEQYF
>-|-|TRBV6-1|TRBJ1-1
TGTGCCAGCAGTCCGGTATACGGGCCGGGAACTGAAGCTTTCTTT
CASSPVYGPGTEAFF
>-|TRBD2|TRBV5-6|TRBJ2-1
TGTGCCAGCAGCATGGGACTAGCGGGGTACAATGAGCAGTTCTTC
CASSMGLAGYNEQFF
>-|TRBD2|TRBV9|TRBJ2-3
TGTGCCAGCAGCCGACTAGCCGGATGGACAGATACGCAGTATTTT
CASSRLAGWTDTQYF